Each of the 22 T cell receptor beta chains below was sequenced from the same sample in a study of blood T cell repertoires in COVID-19. Here immunoSEQ multiplex PCR was the method, and the copy in TCRdb shows in-frame clones only, minus some. The sample gives roughly 700,000 clones, about 87% of which show up once; 0.2% to 0.3% is in the top ten. Material for sequencing was peripheral blood. The receptor set was obtained from a woman under 30 with acute or convalescent COVID-19.

This chain links TRBV30 with TRBJ1-4; maybe TRBD1 (6 bases). Trimming removed 4 bases from V and 0 bases from J, with 9 bases in between. The CDR3 has 14 residues. Germline loops: CDR1 GTSNPN, CDR2 SVGIG (reference sequence). For the CDR3, the DNA is TGTGCCTGGACTAGACAGGCAACTAATGAAAAACTGTTTTTT. This encodes CAWTRQATNEKLFF.

This rearrangement joins TRBV9 to TRBJ2-3; 8 bases map to TRBD2. Germline assignment: CDR1 SGDLS and CDR2 YYNGEE. With V trimmed by 4 bases and J by 4 bases, 2 bases remained unmatched. This CDR3 is 13 amino acids long. CDR3 bases: TGTGCCAGCAGCTCCGGGGGGGCAGATACGCAGTATTTT. Translated: CASSSGGADTQYF.

The chain employs TRBV12-3 or TRBV12-4 and TRBJ1-2; TRBD1 matches 7 bases. After removal of 3 bases from V and 7 bases from J, the junction contained 5 bases not matched to a gene. The CDR3 runs to 13 residues. The CDR3 DNA is TGTGCCAGCAGTTTTGGCAGGGGGTTTGGCTACACCTTC. Translating it yields CASSFGRGFGYTF.

This chain uses TRBV3-1 (or the pseudogene TRBV3-2) with TRBJ1-6; no clear D gene. V was clipped by 5 bases and J by 6 bases, with 8 bases between them. Germline-derived CDR1 and CDR2 are LGHDT and YNNKEL (reference sequence). The CDR3 contains 13 residues. CDR3 protein: CASSSRGNSPLHF. For the CDR3, the DNA is TGTGCCAGCAGCTCCCGGGGTAATTCACCCCTCCACTTT.

V and J are TRBV19 and TRBJ2-4, with D possibly TRBD2 on 5 matching bases. V lost 4 bases to trimming and J lost 11 bases, with 18 bases between them. The CDR3 has 14 amino acids. From germline, CDR1 is LNHDA and CDR2 SQIVND (reference sequence). The DNA for the CDR3 is TGTGCCAGTAGTACCCCGGGGTTGAAGTTCTTTCAGTACTTC. It codes for CASSTPGLKFFQYF. Supplemented by reference TRBV19 and TRBJ2-4, the full variable domain reads DGGITQSPKYLFRKEGQNVTLSCEQNLNHDAMYWYRQDPGQGLRLIYYSQIVNDFQKGDIAEGYSVSREKKESFPLTVTSAQKNPTAFYLCASSTPGLKFFQYFGAGTRLSVL.

Written as DNA, the CDR3 is TGTGCCAGCAGTGAAGCGCCGGGTTCAAAGCATTTT. Protein product: CASSEAPGSKHF. The V and J genes are TRBV2 and TRBJ1-5; D remains ambiguous. From germline, CDR1 is SNHLY and CDR2 FYNNEI. V was clipped by 0 bases and J by 14 bases, with 11 bases between them. The CDR3 spans 12 residues.

The chain uses TRBV6-2 or TRBV6-3 and TRBJ2-4; 9 bases fit TRBD2. Germline CDR1 and CDR2: MNHEY and SVGEGT. This CDR3 contains 16 residues. J was trimmed by 8 bases and V by 3 bases; bases with no gene match: 11. The CDR3 reads CASSYGWGGGADIQYF. CDR3 DNA sequence: TGTGCCAGCAGTTATGGATGGGGCGGGGGGGCCGACATTCAGTACTTC.

Comment on this clone: Other DNA sequences in the sample encode the same CDR3. The chain has TRBV9 and TRBJ1-1; no clear D gene. Germline V lookup: CDR1 SGDLS, CDR2 YYNGEE. V gave up 3 bases and J gave up 1 base, with 7 bases separating them. This CDR3 has 13 amino acids. The CDR3 DNA is TGTGCCAGCAGCGGCGGAGCGAACACTGAAGCTTTCTTT. Amino acids: CASSGGANTEAFF.

The rearrangement uses TRBV18 and TRBJ1-1; D may be TRBD1 (5 bases). Germline V gene lookup returns CDR1 KGHSH and CDR2 LQKENI. V gave up 0 bases and J gave up 0 bases, with 11 bases separating them. The CDR3 contains 16 residues. This chain's CDR3 is CASSPPDSLMNTEAFF. CDR3 sequence (DNA): TGTGCCAGCTCACCACCCGACAGCCTAATGAACACTGAAGCTTTCTTT.

This chain joins TRBV9 and TRBJ2-7; 8 bases line up with TRBD1. The V gene's germline CDR1 is SGDLS and CDR2 YYNGEE. This CDR3 spans 14 amino acids. J was trimmed by 3 bases and V by 2 bases; bases with no gene match: 4. The CDR3 spells CASSVTGGGYEQYF. The CDR3 DNA reads TGTGCCAGCAGCGTTACAGGGGGTGGCTACGAGCAGTACTTC.

The chain couples TRBV27 to TRBJ2-3; TRBD1 aligns across 8 bases. J lost 1 base, V lost 7 bases, and 1 base had no gene match. The CDR3 sequence is 13 residues long. In germline, CDR1 is MNHEY, CDR2 SMNVEV (reference sequence). CDR3 sequence: CASTTGGTDTQYF. CDR3 in DNA: TGTGCCAGCACGACAGGGGGCACAGATACGCAGTATTTT.

The chain links TRBV29-1 to TRBJ1-1; no definite D call. The CDR3 extends over 14 amino acids. CDR1 SQVTM and CDR2 ANQGSEA come from the germline V gene. With 4 bases removed from V and 4 bases from J, the gap between germline ends came to 16 bases. The CDR3 nucleotides are TGCAGCGTTGTTGGCATCCATCGGAGCACTGAAGCTTTCTTT. This sequence encodes CSVVGIHRSTEAFF.

The V call is TRBV27, the J call TRBJ1-6, with D perhaps TRBD1 (6 bases). The CDR3 totals 17 residues. Germline V gene data show CDR1 as MNHEY and CDR2 as SMNVEV (reference sequence). Trimming pared 4 bases from V and 2 bases from J, leaving 15 bases between. The CDR3 DNA reads as TGTGCCAGCAGTTCGAGCACAGGGTACGCCTATAATTCACCCCTCCACTTT. Protein: CASSSSTGYAYNSPLHF.

The DNA of the CDR3 is TGTGCCAGCAGTCCGGGTAGGATAAATCAGCCCCAGCATTTT. Residues: CASSPGRINQPQHF. This rearrangement joins TRBV6-5 to TRBJ1-5; D ambiguous. The CDR3 extends over 14 amino acids. V lost 5 bases, J lost 4 bases, and 12 bases lay in between. Germline lookup yields CDR1 MNHEY and CDR2 SVGAGI.

This chain connects TRBV25-1 to TRBJ1-2, with TRBD1 matching 7 bases. Germline-derived CDR1 and CDR2 are MGHDK and SYGVNS. This CDR3 is built from 15 residues. Trimming cost V 4 bases and J 4 bases; bases outside gene matches: 9. CDR3 nucleotide sequence: TGTGCCAGCAGTGCCGCGACAGGGTTTAGCTATGGCTACACCTTC. Translation gives CASSAATGFSYGYTF.

The rearrangement links TRBV7-2 to TRBJ1-3, with D maybe TRBD1 (5 bases). With 3 bases removed from V and 0 bases from J, the gap between germline ends came to 9 bases. The CDR3 is 15 residues long. Germline V gene sequence: CDR1 SGHTA, CDR2 FQGNSA. CDR3 sequence reads: CASSFSDNSGNTIYF. CDR3 sequence (DNA): TGTGCCAGCAGCTTCTCGGACAACTCTGGAAACACCATATATTTT.

This clone was seen once. The chain is built from TRBV19 and TRBJ2-7; D remains unclear. This CDR3 has 11 amino acids. The V and J ends lost 7 bases and 3 bases respectively, with 7 bases between them. Per the germline V gene, CDR1 is LNHDA and CDR2 is SQIVND (reference sequence). The CDR3 is CASMADYEQYF. In nucleotides, the CDR3 is TGTGCCAGTATGGCGGACTACGAGCAGTACTTC.

This clone was found once. V is TRBV6-1 and J is TRBJ1-2; TRBD1 agrees at 11 bases. The CDR3 spans 16 residues. Germline V gives CDR1 MNHNS, CDR2 SASEGT. Germline trimming cut 2 bases from V and 4 bases from J; bases unmatched to any gene: 6. CDR3 amino acids: CASSEHGTGGGYGYTF. The DNA of the CDR3 is TGTGCCAGCAGTGAACATGGGACAGGGGGAGGCTATGGCTACACCTTC.

The V and J genes are TRBV6-1 and TRBJ1-2, with no clear D. The germline gives CDR1 MNHNS, CDR2 SASEGT. The ends were cut back, 3 bases at V and 2 bases at J, with 13 bases in the middle. The CDR3 contains 15 residues. DNA of the CDR3: TGTGCCAGCAGTGACCCCAGAACATTCAACTATGGCTACACCTTC. It specifies CASSDPRTFNYGYTF.

The chain joins TRBV5-1 to TRBJ1-1; D unresolved. This CDR3 comprises 13 residues. CDR1 is SGHRS and CDR2 is YFSETQ in the germline V gene. V lost 3 bases and J 0 bases, leaving 6 bases between the germline ends. The CDR3 region has the DNA TGCGCCAGCAGCTCCGAGATGAACACTGAAGCTTTCTTT. Translation: CASSSEMNTEAFF.

The V gene is TRBV6-5, the J gene TRBJ2-3, with a possible D match to TRBD1 (6 bases). With 6 bases removed from V and 4 bases from J, the gap between germline ends came to 11 bases. From germline, CDR1 is MNHEY and CDR2 SVGAGI. The length of the CDR3 is 13 residues. The CDR3 DNA reads TGTGCCAGCAGCGAGGGGGAATCAGATACGCAGTATTTT. Translating it yields CASSEGESDTQYF.

This clone has only a few counts. V and J are TRBV9 and TRBJ1-2, with a possible D match to TRBD1 (5 bases). CDR3 length: 14 amino acids. Trimming removed 4 bases at V and 2 bases at J, with 12 bases between. Germline V gene sequence: CDR1 SGDLS, CDR2 YYNGEE. The CDR3 bases are TGTGCCAGCAGCTCCCCGGGACTGAACTATGGCTACACCTTC. As protein: CASSSPGLNYGYTF.